This T cell receptor beta chain emerged from a study of T cell clones after liver transplantation. Trimming cost V 0 bases and J 6 bases; bases outside gene matches: 8. Germline CDR1 LGHNA, CDR2 YNFKEQ. CDR3 length: 16 residues. Only in-frame clones appear in the TCRdb table, and some are missing; sequencing was by immunoSEQ multiplex PCR. The table records 20,000 to 25,000 clones, approximately 84% of them present only once. This TCR was recovered from a human patient who received a liver transplant. These T cells may partly come from the graft donor. The chain joins TRBV4-2 to TRBJ2-7; 10 bases align to TRBD2. This specimen was CD8+ T cells from blood, taken 54 months after liver transplant. The CDR3 here is CASSQERLAGATEQYF. For the CDR3, the DNA is TGTGCCAGCAGCCAAGAACGGCTAGCGGGGGCCACCGAGCAGTACTTC.